The rows below give T cell receptor beta chains drawn from one sample of a study of cytomegalovirus exposure and HLA in healthy donors. This table comes from immunoSEQ multiplex PCR, and its TCRdb copy is limited to in-frame clones, with some not included. The sample carries about 120,000 clones, roughly 9% recorded once. Input material: PBMCs. The receptors were sampled from a middle-aged woman in good health and CMV-seropositive. CDR3s include the opening cysteine and the closing phenylalanine or tryptophan. A D gene is named only where the DNA matches it firmly. Size is omitted from some rows. Given values are once, few, many or a class for expanded clones.

d_call	clone_size	v_call	j_call	cdr3_aa	cdr3_nt
TRBD2	.	TRBV5-8	TRBJ2-3	CASSLKYGVPAGASTDTQYF	TGTGCCAGCAGCTTGAAATATGGGGTACCAGCGGGGGCTTCCACAGATACGCAGTATTTT
TRBD1	few	TRBV30	TRBJ1-1	CAWSAHRGQTEAFF	TGTGCCTGGAGTGCCCACAGGGGGCAAACTGAAGCTTTCTTT
TRBD1	.	TRBV5-4	TRBJ2-5	CASSADRTETQYF	TGTGCCAGCAGCGCGGACAGGACGGAGACCCAGTACTTC
TRBD1	few	TRBV5-1	TRBJ2-6	CASSVTGFGANVLTF	TGCGCCAGCAGCGTGACAGGGTTTGGGGCCAACGTCCTGACTTTC
TRBD1	.	TRBV27	TRBJ1-6	CASSSRTGVNSPLHF	TGTGCCAGCAGTTCACGGACAGGGGTTAATTCACCCCTCCACTTT
.	few	TRBV28	TRBJ2-7	CASSPLGYEQYF	TGTGCCAGCAGTCCCCTAGGCTACGAGCAGTACTTC
.	few	TRBV5-6	TRBJ2-1	CASSVDRYNEQFF	TGTGCCAGCAGCGTGGACAGATACAATGAGCAGTTCTTC
.	many	TRBV5-4	TRBJ2-2	CASSFPGNTGELFF	TGTGCCAGCAGCTTCCCGGGGAACACCGGGGAGCTGTTTTTT
TRBD1	.	TRBV5-1	TRBJ2-1	CASGPGQKYNEQFF	TGCGCCAGCGGGCCGGGACAGAAATACAATGAGCAGTTCTTC
TRBD1	few	TRBV18	TRBJ2-3	CASSPDRSTDTQYF	TGTGCCAGCTCACCGGACAGGAGCACAGATACGCAGTATTTT
TRBD2	few	TRBV5-1	TRBJ2-7	CASKPGLAEHSYEQYF	TGCGCCTCTAAACCGGGACTAGCGGAACACTCCTACGAGCAGTACTTC
TRBD2	few	TRBV7-9	TRBJ2-4	CASSSGRAGIQYF	TGTGCCAGCAGCTCGGGGAGGGCTGGCATTCAGTACTTC
TRBD1	few	TRBV19	TRBJ2-3	CASSLRTGGADTQYF	TGTGCCAGTAGTTTGCGGACAGGGGGCGCGGATACGCAGTATTTT
.	few	TRBV2	TRBJ1-2	CASSYGHLKDYGYTF	TGTGCCAGCAGTTACGGACACCTAAAGGACTATGGCTACACCTTC
.	.	TRBV19	TRBJ1-2	CASSIIGRSYGYTF	TGTGCCAGTAGTATAATCGGAAGGAGCTATGGCTACACCTTC
.	.	TRBV5-1	TRBJ1-1	CASSEQTRNTEAFF	TGCGCCAGCAGCGAACAGACCAGGAACACTGAAGCTTTCTTT
.	few	TRBV28	TRBJ1-2	CASSLGQRHYGYTF	TGTGCCAGCAGTTTGGGCCAAAGGCACTATGGCTACACCTTC
TRBD1	few	TRBV4-1	TRBJ1-1	CASSPLGTGGTEAFF	TGCGCCAGCAGCCCACTCGGGACAGGGGGCACTGAAGCTTTCTTT
TRBD1	few	TRBV5-1	TRBJ2-7	CASAPGQGSPYEQYF	TGCGCCAGCGCCCCTGGACAGGGCTCGCCCTACGAGCAGTACTTC
.	.	TRBV11-2	TRBJ2-5	CASSFQSVRGWGRETQYF	TGTGCCAGCAGCTTCCAGTCTGTACGGGGGTGGGGTCGAGAGACCCAGTACTTC
TRBD2	few	TRBV14	TRBJ2-7	CASSHRGAGALYTSLDF	TGTGCCAGCAGCCACCGAGGAGCGGGGGCCCTATATACGAGTTTGGACTTC
.	.	TRBV18	TRBJ2-7	CASSPVATYEQYF	TGTGCCAGCTCACCCGTCGCTACCTACGAGCAGTACTTC
.	.	TRBV6-5	TRBJ2-3	CASQTGLRDTDTQYF	TGTGCCAGCCAAACAGGGCTTCGAGACACAGATACGCAGTATTTT
.	few	TRBV19	TRBJ1-1	CASTETGGETEAFF	TGTGCCAGTACAGAGACAGGCGGCGAGACTGAAGCTTTCTTT
TRBD1	few	TRBV6-5	TRBJ2-5	CASSYSPGGQETQYF	TGTGCCAGCAGTTACTCGCCAGGGGGACAAGAGACCCAGTACTTC
.	few	TRBV11-3	TRBJ2-1	CASSLTGSNEQFF	TGTGCCAGCAGCTTAACAGGATCCAATGAGCAGTTCTTC
.	few	TRBV5-1	TRBJ2-1	CASSISVRGGSSYNEQFF	TGCGCCAGCAGCATATCCGTTAGGGGGGGGTCCTCCTACAATGAGCAGTTCTTC